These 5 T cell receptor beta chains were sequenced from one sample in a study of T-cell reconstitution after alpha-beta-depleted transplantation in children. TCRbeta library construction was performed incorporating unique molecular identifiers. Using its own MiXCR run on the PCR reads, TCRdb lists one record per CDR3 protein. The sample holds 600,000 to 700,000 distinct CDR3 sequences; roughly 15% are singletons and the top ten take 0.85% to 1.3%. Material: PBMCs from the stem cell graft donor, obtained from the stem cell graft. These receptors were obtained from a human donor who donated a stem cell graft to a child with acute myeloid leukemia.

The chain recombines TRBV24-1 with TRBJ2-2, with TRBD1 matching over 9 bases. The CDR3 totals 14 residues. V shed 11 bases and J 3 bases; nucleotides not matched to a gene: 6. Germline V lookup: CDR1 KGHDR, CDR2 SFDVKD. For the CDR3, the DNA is TGTGCCATACAACGGACAGGGGACACCGGGGAGCTGTTTTTT. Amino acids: CAIQRTGDTGELFF.

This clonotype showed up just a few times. In DNA, the CDR3 is TGTGCCTGGAGTAAAGACAGGGCCTACGAGCAGTACTTC. Translating gives CAWSKDRAYEQYF. The V gene is TRBV30, the J gene TRBJ2-7; 7 bases align to TRBD1. The CDR3 has 13 amino acids. J was trimmed by 2 bases and V by 2 bases; bases with no gene match: 3. The germline V gene encodes CDR1 GTSNPN and CDR2 SVGIG (reference sequence).

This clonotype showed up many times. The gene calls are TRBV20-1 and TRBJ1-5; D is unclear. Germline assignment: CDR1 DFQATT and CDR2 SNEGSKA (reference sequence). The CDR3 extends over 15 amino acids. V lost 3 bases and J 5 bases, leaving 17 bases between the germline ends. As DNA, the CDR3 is TGCAGTGCTAGGTGGGCGGGGTTGGAGGATCAGCCCCAGCATTTT. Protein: CSARWAGLEDQPQHF.

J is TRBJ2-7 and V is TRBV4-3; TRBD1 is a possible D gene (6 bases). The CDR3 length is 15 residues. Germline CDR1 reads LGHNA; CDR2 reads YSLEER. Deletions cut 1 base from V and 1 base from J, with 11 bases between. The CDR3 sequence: CASSQVWDTSYEQYF. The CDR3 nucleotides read TGCGCCAGCAGCCAAGTATGGGACACTTCCTACGAGCAGTACTTC.

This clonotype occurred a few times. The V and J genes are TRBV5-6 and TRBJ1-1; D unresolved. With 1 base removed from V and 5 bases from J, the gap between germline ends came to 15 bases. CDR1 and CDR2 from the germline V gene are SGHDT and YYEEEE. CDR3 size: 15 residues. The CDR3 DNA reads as TGTGCCAGCAGCTTGATGGTCAGATTGGAGACTGAAGCTTTCTTT. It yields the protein CASSLMVRLETEAFF.